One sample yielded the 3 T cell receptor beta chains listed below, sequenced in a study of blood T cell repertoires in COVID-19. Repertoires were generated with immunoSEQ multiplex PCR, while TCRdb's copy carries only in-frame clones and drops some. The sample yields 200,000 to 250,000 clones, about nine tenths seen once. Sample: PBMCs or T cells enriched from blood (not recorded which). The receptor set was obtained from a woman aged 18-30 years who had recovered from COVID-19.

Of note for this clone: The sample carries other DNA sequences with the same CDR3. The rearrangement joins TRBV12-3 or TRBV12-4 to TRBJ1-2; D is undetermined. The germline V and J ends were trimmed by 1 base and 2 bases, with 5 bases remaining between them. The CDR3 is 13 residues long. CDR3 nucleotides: TGTGCCAGCAGTTTAGGAGGGAACTATGGCTACACCTTC. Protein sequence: CASSLGGNYGYTF.

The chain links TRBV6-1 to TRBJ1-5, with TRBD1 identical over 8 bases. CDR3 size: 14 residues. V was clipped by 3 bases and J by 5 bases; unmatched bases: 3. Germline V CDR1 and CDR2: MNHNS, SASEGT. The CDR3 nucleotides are TGTGCCAGCAGTGAGAACAGGGGGGATCAGCCCCAGCATTTT. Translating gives CASSENRGDQPQHF.

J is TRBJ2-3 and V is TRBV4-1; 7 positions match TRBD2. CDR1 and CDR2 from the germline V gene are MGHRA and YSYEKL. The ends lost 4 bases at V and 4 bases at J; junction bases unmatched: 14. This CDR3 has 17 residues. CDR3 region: CASSLKGRTRDPDTQYF. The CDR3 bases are TGCGCCAGCAGCCTCAAGGGTCGGACTAGGGACCCAGATACGCAGTATTTT.